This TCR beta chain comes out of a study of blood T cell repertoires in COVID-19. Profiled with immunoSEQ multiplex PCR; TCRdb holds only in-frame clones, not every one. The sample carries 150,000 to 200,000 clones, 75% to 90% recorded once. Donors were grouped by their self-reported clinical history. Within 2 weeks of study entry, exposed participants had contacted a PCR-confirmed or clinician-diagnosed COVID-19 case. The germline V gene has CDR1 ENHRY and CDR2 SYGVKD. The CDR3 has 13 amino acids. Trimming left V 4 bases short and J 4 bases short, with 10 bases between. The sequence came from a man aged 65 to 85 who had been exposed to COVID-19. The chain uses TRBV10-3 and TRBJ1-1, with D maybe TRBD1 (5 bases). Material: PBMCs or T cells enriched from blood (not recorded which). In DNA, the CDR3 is TGTGCCATCAGTGGGGGCGAGGCCACTGAAGCTTTCTTT. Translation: CAISGGEATEAFF.